What follows describes a single TCR beta chain. Its antigen remains unknown. This entry comes from a study of T cell responses to AZD1222 COVID-19 vaccine. Overall study: Second-dose recipients at about 4 or about 12 weeks were treated as one pooled group. Broader study findings: Two doses of AZD1222 preceded a rise in Spike-specific TCR breadth and depth. Repertoires were obtained only post-peak T cell response. Donors in the cohort were predominantly white British and more often female, and clonal diversity was possibly underestimated.

Here immunoSEQ multiplex PCR was the method, and the copy in TCRdb shows in-frame clones only, minus some. The sample lists approximately 100,000 clones, roughly 90% seen once, with more than 15% in the top ten. The material was peripheral blood, obtained on day 0 of AZD1222 vaccination. This clonotype originated in an adult in good health.

CDR3 sequence reads: CASSLAEGRNYGYTF. The CDR3 nucleotides are TGTGCCAGCAGCTTGGCCGAGGGACGGAACTATGGCTACACCTTC. The chain combines TRBV5-5 with TRBJ1-2; D may be TRBD1 (5 bases). V lost 0 bases and J lost 2, with 11 bases in between. Germline CDR1 reads SGHKS; CDR2 reads YYEKEE (reference sequence). CDR3 length: 15 residues.